This TCR beta chain came from a study of OX40 agonist ivuxolimab in advanced cancers. Study-wide findings and caveats: It was also the case that some nonresponders had low normalized T-cell clonal expansion.

Cycle 7 day 1, cycle 4 day 1, and baseline were the timepoints at which blood was sampled. The assay was immunoSEQ multiplex PCR, and TCRdb's table has in-frame clones only and misses some. In the table there are under 65,000 clones, approximately 81% of which are singletons. Details on this clone: Its matching antigen is unknown.

The CDR3 runs to 16 residues. Per the germline V gene, CDR1 is LGHNA and CDR2 is YSLEER. V gave up 1 base and J gave up 5 bases, with 17 bases separating them. Sequenced here: CD4+ or CD8+ T cells sorted from blood, sampled in a trial of the OX40 agonist ivuxolimab. The rearrangement joins TRBV4-3 to TRBJ1-1, with D maybe TRBD1 (5 bases). This sequence originates from an adult with an advanced solid tumor such as melanoma, head and neck, liver or kidney cancer. CDR3 sequence reads: CASSQGTGDSRTEAFF. The CDR3 DNA reads as TGCGCCAGCAGCCAAGGGACGGGGGATAGTAGGACTGAAGCTTTCTTT.